These 24 T cell receptor beta chains came from one sample sequenced in a study of blood T cell repertoires in COVID-19. TCRdb's copy holds only in-frame clones and misses some; the assay was immunoSEQ multiplex PCR. The top ten hold approximately 10% of the sample, which has around 250,000 clones, around 86% seen once. The sample taken for sequencing was peripheral blood. Receptor source: a man aged 35 to 55 with active or convalescent COVID-19.

The chain is built from TRBV3-1 (or the pseudogene TRBV3-2) and TRBJ2-2; 8 bases line up with TRBD2. From germline, CDR1 is LGHDT and CDR2 YNNKEL (reference sequence). This CDR3 contains 15 residues. The V and J ends lost 7 bases and 7 bases, in that order; junction bases with no gene match: 11. CDR3 protein: CASNRAGASGGELFF. DNA for the CDR3: TGTGCCAGCAATCGAGCGGGGGCCTCCGGCGGGGAGCTGTTTTTT.

The CDR3, as DNA: TGTGCCAGCAGTGACACAGGGCGCACAGATACGCAGTATTTT. Protein: CASSDTGRTDTQYF. This chain links TRBV2 with TRBJ2-3; possibly TRBD1 for D (6 bases). The V gene's germline CDR1 is SNHLY and CDR2 FYNNEI. The CDR3 extends over 14 amino acids. Trimming removed 3 bases at V and 1 base at J, with 8 bases between. Full variable domain (rest looked up from reference TRBV2 and TRBJ2-3): EPEVTQTPSHQVTQMGQEVILRCVPISNHLYFYWYRQILGQKVEFLVSFYNNEISEKSEIFDDQFSVERPDGSNFTLKIRSTKLEDSAMYFCASSDTGRTDTQYFGPGTRLTVL.

The V gene is TRBV7-6, the J gene TRBJ1-6; 7 bases line up with TRBD1. Looked up from germline, CDR1 is SGHVS and CDR2 is FNYEAQ. Losses at the gene ends were 5 bases for V and 7 bases for J; bases not matched to a gene: 8. The CDR3 loop spans 15 amino acids. The CDR3 spells CASSEGAGGNSPLHF. CDR3 coding DNA: TGTGCCAGCAGCGAGGGGGCGGGTGGAAATTCACCCCTCCACTTT.

The chain combines TRBV7-3 with TRBJ2-2; D not resolved. The V end lost 8 bases, the J end lost 0 bases, and 7 bases lay between the germline ends. The germline CDR1 and CDR2 sequences are SGHTA and FQGTGA. The CDR3 contains 13 residues. The CDR3, as DNA: TGTGCCAGCGCTCAGTCGAACACCGGGGAGCTGTTTTTT. Protein: CASAQSNTGELFF.

The rearrangement joins TRBV13 to TRBJ1-2; D unresolved. Trimming took off 0 bases at V and 2 bases at J, with 4 bases between the two ends. CDR3 length: 13 residues. From germline, CDR1 is PRHDT and CDR2 FYEKMQ (reference sequence). In nucleotides, the CDR3 is TGTGCCAGCAGCTTAGGCAGGAACTATGGCTACACCTTC. Protein sequence: CASSLGRNYGYTF.

V is TRBV7-8 and J is TRBJ1-3; no clear D. The V end was cut by 4 bases, the J end by 3 bases, with 13 bases between. CDR3 length: 15 amino acids. Germline CDR1 is SGHVS and CDR2 is FQNEAQ. The CDR3 nucleotides read TGTGCCAGCAGCTCAAGCCCGTCGGGTGGAAACACCATATATTTT. This codes for CASSSSPSGGNTIYF. The variable domain in full, completed from reference TRBV7-8 and TRBJ1-3, reads GAGVSQSPRYKVAKRGQDVALRCDPISGHVSLFWYQQALGQGPEFLTYFQNEAQLDKSGLPSDRFFAERPEGSVSTLKIQRTQQEDSAVYLCASSSSPSGGNTIYFGEGSWLTVV.

J is TRBJ2-7 and V is TRBV5-4, with a possible D match to TRBD2 (5 bases). Germline CDR1 and CDR2: SGHNT and YYREEE (reference sequence). Between the trimmed V and J ends, which lost 5 bases and 2 bases, there was a span of 11 bases. This CDR3 contains 13 residues. This CDR3 is CASRAGRAYEQYF. The CDR3 DNA sequence: TGTGCCAGCAGGGCGGGTAGGGCCTACGAGCAGTACTTC.

The chain uses TRBV7-2 and TRBJ1-2, with D perhaps TRBD1 (5 bases). V lost 1 base and J lost 7, with 10 bases in between. Germline V CDR1 and CDR2: SGHTA, FQGNSA. The CDR3 totals 13 residues. CDR3 residues: CASSLGQGGGYTF. The CDR3 coding sequence is TGTGCCAGCAGCTTAGGGCAGGGAGGTGGCTACACCTTC.

The chain uses TRBV7-2 and TRBJ2-3; D might be TRBD2 (5 bases). CDR1 and CDR2 from the germline V gene are SGHTA and FQGNSA. V lost 1 base and J 11 bases, leaving 19 bases between the germline ends. CDR3 length: 15 residues. This chain's CDR3 is CASSLGGDAGIMQYF. DNA of the CDR3: TGTGCCAGCAGCTTAGGTGGTGATGCCGGGATTATGCAGTATTTT.

The chain employs TRBV5-4 and TRBJ1-2; possibly TRBD1 for D (5 bases). Germline V gives CDR1 SGHNT, CDR2 YYREEE (reference sequence). V dropped 1 base and J dropped 4 bases, with 17 bases sitting between them. The CDR3 consists of 16 residues. The CDR3 is CASSLLGADGLYGYTF. Written as DNA, the CDR3 is TGTGCCAGCAGCTTGCTTGGGGCGGACGGTCTCTATGGCTACACCTTC.

The rearrangement uses TRBV5-1 and TRBJ2-2, with unresolved D. Germline V CDR1 and CDR2: SGHRS, YFSETQ. Trimming removed 7 bases at V and 6 bases at J, with 10 bases between. This CDR3 has 12 residues. The CDR3: CASFLGSGELFF. CDR3 in DNA: TGCGCCAGCTTCCTAGGTTCCGGGGAGCTGTTTTTT.

This clone was detected a few times. The chain couples TRBV4-1 to TRBJ2-1; D may be TRBD2 (5 bases). CDR3 length equals 19 residues. V lost 0 bases and J lost 6, with 24 bases in between. CDR1 and CDR2 (germline): MGHRA, YSYEKL. This chain's CDR3 is CASSQEGSGYVLRGNEQFF. The CDR3 coding sequence is TGCGCCAGCAGCCAAGAGGGGAGTGGTTATGTATTAAGAGGCAATGAGCAGTTCTTC.

This sequence joins TRBV5-1 and TRBJ1-3; D is unclear. The CDR3 runs 15 residues. V shed 0 bases and J shed 0 bases, with 7 bases lying between them. From germline, CDR1 is SGHRS and CDR2 YFSETQ. CDR3 in amino acids: CASSLGSLSGNTIYF. For the CDR3, the DNA is TGCGCCAGCAGCTTGGGGAGCCTCTCTGGAAACACCATATATTTT.

This chain uses TRBV24-1 with TRBJ2-7; tentatively, D is TRBD1 (7 bases). V lost 9 bases to trimming and J lost 3 bases, with 20 bases between them. Germline CDR1 is KGHDR and CDR2 is SFDVKD. CDR3 length: 15 residues. CDR3 amino acids: CATPGGRLYFYEQYF. The CDR3 DNA reads TGTGCCACCCCAGGGGGGCGCCTCTATTTCTACGAGCAGTACTTC.

The chain joins TRBV25-1 to TRBJ2-6; weak D call: TRBD1 (6 bases). Germline CDR1 is MGHDK and CDR2 is SYGVNS. V gave up 2 bases and J gave up 1 base, with 9 bases separating them. The CDR3 extends over 16 amino acids. The CDR3 DNA follows: TGTGCCAGCAGTGAAAGCAGGGGATCTGGGGCCAACGTCCTGACTTTC. Protein sequence: CASSESRGSGANVLTF.

CDR3 DNA sequence: TGTGCCAGCAGCGTGCGACAGGGTGCGAACACCGGGGAGCTGTTTTTT. Amino acids: CASSVRQGANTGELFF. The J gene is TRBJ2-2, the V gene TRBV9; TRBD1 aligns across 7 bases. Germline lookup yields CDR1 SGDLS and CDR2 YYNGEE. The CDR3 extends over 16 amino acids. The junction had 4 bases not matched to a gene; V was cut back by 2 bases and J by 0 bases.

V is TRBV6-2 or TRBV6-3 and J is TRBJ2-2; 10 bases agree with TRBD2. The germline V gene encodes CDR1 MNHEY and CDR2 SVGEGT. CDR3 length: 19 amino acids. Germline trimming cut 0 bases from V and 0 bases from J; bases unmatched to any gene: 7. CDR3 residues: CASSYSILAGDPNTGELFF. As DNA, the CDR3 is TGTGCCAGCAGTTACTCGATCCTAGCGGGGGACCCGAACACCGGGGAGCTGTTTTTT.

This rearrangement joins TRBV5-4 to TRBJ1-1; maybe TRBD1 (6 bases). The CDR3 runs to 16 residues. The germline gives CDR1 SGHNT, CDR2 YYREEE (reference sequence). Trimming pared 4 bases from V and 1 base from J, leaving 17 bases between. This CDR3 reads CASSRQRAGANTEAFF. Written as DNA, the CDR3 is TGTGCCAGCAGCCGACAACGGGCGGGGGCGAACACTGAAGCTTTCTTT. Together with reference TRBV5-4 and TRBJ1-1, the CDR3 gives the full variable domain: ETGVTQSPTHLIKTRGQQVTLRCSSQSGHNTVSWYQQALGQGPQFIFQYYREEENGRGNFPPRFSGLQFPNYSSELNVNALELDDSALYLCASSRQRAGANTEAFFGQGTRLTVV.

The rearrangement uses TRBV27 and TRBJ2-4, with 8 bases that match TRBD1. There are 14 residues in the CDR3. J was trimmed by 7 bases and V by 6 bases; bases with no gene match: 8. Germline CDR1 MNHEY, CDR2 SMNVEV (reference sequence). The CDR3 loop is CASSQGASGNIQYF. CDR3 coding DNA: TGTGCCAGCAGCCAGGGGGCCAGTGGGAACATTCAGTACTTC.

CDR3 protein: CASSYSYGGDTEAFF. CDR3 coding DNA: TGTGCCAGCAGTTACTCGTATGGGGGCGACACTGAAGCTTTCTTT. The chain is built from TRBV6-5 and TRBJ1-1, with TRBD1 as a possible D gene (6 bases). The CDR3 loop spans 15 amino acids. Germline values: CDR1 MNHEY, CDR2 SVGAGI. Trimming removed 0 bases at V and 3 bases at J, with 11 bases between.

This sequence joins TRBV29-1 and TRBJ1-2; TRBD1 matches 11 bases. V was clipped by 3 bases and J by 2 bases; unmatched bases: 2. Per the germline V gene, CDR1 is SQVTM and CDR2 is ANQGSEA. This CDR3 comprises 14 residues. The CDR3: CSVDRTGGNYGYTF. The CDR3 nucleotides read TGCAGCGTTGATAGGACAGGGGGCAACTATGGCTACACCTTC.

The table lists this clone with a count of one. The CDR3 spells CASTQGIGAFF. The DNA of the CDR3 is TGTGCCAGCACACAGGGGATTGGAGCTTTCTTT. This sequence joins TRBV28 and TRBJ1-1; the match to TRBD1 covers 7 bases. CDR1 MDHEN and CDR2 SYDVKM come from the germline V gene. CDR3 length equals 11 residues. J lost 10 bases, V lost 7 bases, and 6 bases had no gene match.

The gene calls are TRBV19 and TRBJ2-7, with D possibly TRBD1 on 5 matching bases. CDR1 is LNHDA, CDR2 SQIVND, per germline (reference sequence). Between the trimmed V and J ends, which lost 3 bases and 3 bases, there was a span of 15 bases. The CDR3 extends over 15 amino acids. The CDR3 DNA reads as TGTGCCAGTAGTATGGCCGCTAGAAGGGGCTACGAGCAGTACTTC. It yields the protein CASSMAARRGYEQYF. Full variable domain (missing parts from reference TRBV19 and TRBJ2-7): DGGITQSPKYLFRKEGQNVTLSCEQNLNHDAMYWYRQDPGQGLRLIYYSQIVNDFQKGDIAEGYSVSREKKESFPLTVTSAQKNPTAFYLCASSMAARRGYEQYFGPGTRLTVT.

The DNA for the CDR3 is TGTGCCAGCACCGATGGAGGGTTGGACTACACCTTC. Amino acids: CASTDGGLDYTF. This rearrangement joins TRBV6-5 to TRBJ1-2; D is uncertain. V was pared by 7 bases and J by 10 bases, with 16 bases between. Germline CDR1 MNHEY, CDR2 SVGAGI. CDR3 length: 12 residues.